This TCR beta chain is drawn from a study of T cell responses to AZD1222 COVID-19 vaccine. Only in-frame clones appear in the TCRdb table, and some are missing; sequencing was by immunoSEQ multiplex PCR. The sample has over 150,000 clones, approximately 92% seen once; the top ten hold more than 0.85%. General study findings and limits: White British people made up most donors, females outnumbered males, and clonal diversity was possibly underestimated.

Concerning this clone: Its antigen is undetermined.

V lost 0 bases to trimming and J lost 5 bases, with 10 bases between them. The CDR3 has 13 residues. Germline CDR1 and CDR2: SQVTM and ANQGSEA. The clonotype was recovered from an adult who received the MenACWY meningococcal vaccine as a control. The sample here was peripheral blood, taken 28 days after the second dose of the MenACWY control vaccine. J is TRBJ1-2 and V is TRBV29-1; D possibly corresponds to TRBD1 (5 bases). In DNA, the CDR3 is TGCAGCGTTGAAGATCAAGGGGCATATGGCTACACCTTC. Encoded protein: CSVEDQGAYGYTF. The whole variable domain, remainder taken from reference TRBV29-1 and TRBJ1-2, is SAVISQKPSRDICQRGTSLTIQCQVDSQVTMMFWYRQQPGQSLTLIATANQGSEATYESGFVIDKFPISRPNLTFSTLTVSNMSPEDSSIYLCSVEDQGAYGYTFGSGTRLTVV.